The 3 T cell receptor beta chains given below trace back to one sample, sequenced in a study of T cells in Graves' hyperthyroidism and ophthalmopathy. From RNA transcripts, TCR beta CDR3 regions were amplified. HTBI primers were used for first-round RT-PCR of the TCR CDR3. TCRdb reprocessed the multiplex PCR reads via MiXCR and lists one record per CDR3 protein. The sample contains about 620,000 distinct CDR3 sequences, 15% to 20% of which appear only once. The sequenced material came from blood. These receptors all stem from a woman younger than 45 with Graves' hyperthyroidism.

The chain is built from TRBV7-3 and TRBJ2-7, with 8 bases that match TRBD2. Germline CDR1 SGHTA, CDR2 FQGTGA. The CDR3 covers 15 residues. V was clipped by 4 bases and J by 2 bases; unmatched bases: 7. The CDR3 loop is CASSSYGLAPYEQYF. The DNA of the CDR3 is TGTGCCAGCAGCTCGTACGGACTAGCCCCCTACGAGCAGTACTTC.

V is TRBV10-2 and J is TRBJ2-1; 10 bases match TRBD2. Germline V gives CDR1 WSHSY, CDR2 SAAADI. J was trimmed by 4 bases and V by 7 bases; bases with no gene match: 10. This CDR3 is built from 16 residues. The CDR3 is CASTPGLAITYNEQFF. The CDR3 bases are TGCGCCAGCACACCGGGACTAGCGATTACTTACAATGAGCAGTTCTTC.

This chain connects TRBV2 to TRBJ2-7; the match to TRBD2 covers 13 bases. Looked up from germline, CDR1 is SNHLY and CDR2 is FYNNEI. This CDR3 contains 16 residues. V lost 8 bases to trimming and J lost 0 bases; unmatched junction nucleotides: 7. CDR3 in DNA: TGTGCCAGCTCAGGGACTAGCGGGACGACCTCCTACGAGCAGTACTTC. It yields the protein CASSGTSGTTSYEQYF.